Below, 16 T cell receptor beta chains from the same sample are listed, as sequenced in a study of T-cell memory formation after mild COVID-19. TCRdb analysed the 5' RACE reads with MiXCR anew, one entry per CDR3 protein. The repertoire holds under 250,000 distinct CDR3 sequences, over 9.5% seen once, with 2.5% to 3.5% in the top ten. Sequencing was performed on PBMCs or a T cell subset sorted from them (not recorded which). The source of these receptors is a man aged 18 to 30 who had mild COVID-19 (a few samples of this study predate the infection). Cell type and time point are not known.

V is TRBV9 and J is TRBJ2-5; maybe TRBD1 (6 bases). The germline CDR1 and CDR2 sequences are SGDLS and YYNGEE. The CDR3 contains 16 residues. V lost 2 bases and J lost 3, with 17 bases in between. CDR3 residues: CASSVEGRGWEETQYF. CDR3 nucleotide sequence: TGTGCCAGCAGCGTCGAAGGCAGGGGTTGGGAAGAGACCCAGTACTTC.

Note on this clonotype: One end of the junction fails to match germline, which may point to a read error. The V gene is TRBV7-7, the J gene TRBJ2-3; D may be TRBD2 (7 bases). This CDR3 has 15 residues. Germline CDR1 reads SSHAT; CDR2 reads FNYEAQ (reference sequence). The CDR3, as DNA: TGTGCTAGCAGCTTATTCGGGGGGCCGGCAGATACGCAGTATTTT. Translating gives CASSLFGGPADTQYF.

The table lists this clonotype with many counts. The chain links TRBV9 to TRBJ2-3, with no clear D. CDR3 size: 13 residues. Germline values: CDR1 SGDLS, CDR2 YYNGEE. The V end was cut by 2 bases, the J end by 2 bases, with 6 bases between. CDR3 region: CASSVLNTDTQYF. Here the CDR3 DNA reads TGTGCCAGCAGCGTCCTAAACACAGATACGCAGTATTTT.

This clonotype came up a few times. This CDR3 reads CASIPGLEPYNEQFF. In DNA form, the CDR3 reads TGTGCCAGCATTCCGGGACTAGAACCCTACAATGAGCAGTTCTTC. This chain joins TRBV5-5 and TRBJ2-1, with 8 bases lining up with TRBD2. J lost 2 bases, V lost 6 bases, and 7 bases had no gene match. Germline-derived CDR1 and CDR2 are SGHKS and YYEKEE (reference sequence). There are 15 residues in the CDR3.

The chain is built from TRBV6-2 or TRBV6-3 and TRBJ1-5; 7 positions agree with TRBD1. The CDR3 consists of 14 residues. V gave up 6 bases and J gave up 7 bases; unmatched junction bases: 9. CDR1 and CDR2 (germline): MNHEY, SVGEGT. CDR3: CASRQGGARQPQHF. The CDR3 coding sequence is TGTGCCAGCAGGCAGGGGGGGGCTAGGCAGCCCCAGCATTTT.

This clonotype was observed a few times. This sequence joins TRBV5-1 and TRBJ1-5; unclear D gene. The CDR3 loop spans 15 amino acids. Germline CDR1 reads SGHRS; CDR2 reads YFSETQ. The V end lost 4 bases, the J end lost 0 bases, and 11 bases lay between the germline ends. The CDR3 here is CASSPGSNSNQPQHF. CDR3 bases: TGCGCCAGCAGCCCGGGGTCAAATAGCAATCAGCCCCAGCATTTT.

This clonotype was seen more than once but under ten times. The CDR3 DNA reads as TGTGCCAGCAGTTTGGGACTGACGAACACCGGGGAGCTGTTTTTT. Translated, it gives CASSLGLTNTGELFF. The chain has TRBV6-2 or TRBV6-3 and TRBJ2-2, with TRBD2 as a possible D gene (6 bases). The length of the CDR3 is 15 residues. Trimming left V 4 bases short and J 0 bases short, with 9 bases between. Germline assignment: CDR1 MNHEY and CDR2 SVGEGT.

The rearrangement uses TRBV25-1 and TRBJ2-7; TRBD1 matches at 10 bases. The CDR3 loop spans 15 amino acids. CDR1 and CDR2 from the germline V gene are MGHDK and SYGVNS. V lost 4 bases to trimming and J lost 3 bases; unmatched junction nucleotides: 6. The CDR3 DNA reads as TGTGCCAGCAGTGGGGACAGGGGTTCGCTCTACGAGCAGTACTTC. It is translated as CASSGDRGSLYEQYF.

The CDR3 region is CASNFGGSPNTEAFF. DNA of the CDR3: TGTGCCAGCAACTTTGGGGGGAGCCCGAACACTGAAGCTTTCTTT. This chain links TRBV3-1 with TRBJ1-1; tentatively, D is TRBD1 (5 bases). V lost 7 bases and J 1 base, leaving 16 bases between the germline ends. CDR1 is LGHDT, CDR2 YNNKEL, per germline (reference sequence). This CDR3 contains 15 residues.

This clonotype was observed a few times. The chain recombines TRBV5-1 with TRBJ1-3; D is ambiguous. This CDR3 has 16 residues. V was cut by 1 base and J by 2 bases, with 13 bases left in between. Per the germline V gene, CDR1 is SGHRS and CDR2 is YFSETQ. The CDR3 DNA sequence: TGCGCCAGCAGCTTGATGGTTGCAGGCCCTGGAAACACCATATATTTT. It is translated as CASSLMVAGPGNTIYF.

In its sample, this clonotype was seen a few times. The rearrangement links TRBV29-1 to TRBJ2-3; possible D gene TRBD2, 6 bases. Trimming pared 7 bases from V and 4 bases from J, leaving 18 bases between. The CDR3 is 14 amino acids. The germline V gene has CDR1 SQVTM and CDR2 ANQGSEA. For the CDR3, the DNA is TGCAGCGCGGAAATGAGACTAGTCCCAGATACGCAGTATTTT. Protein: CSAEMRLVPDTQYF.

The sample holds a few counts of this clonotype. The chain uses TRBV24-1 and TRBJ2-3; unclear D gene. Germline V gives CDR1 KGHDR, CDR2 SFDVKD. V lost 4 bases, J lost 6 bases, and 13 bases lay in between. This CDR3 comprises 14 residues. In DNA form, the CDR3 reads TGTGCCACCAGTGACCCCGGATCGGAGGATACGCAGTATTTT. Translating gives CATSDPGSEDTQYF.

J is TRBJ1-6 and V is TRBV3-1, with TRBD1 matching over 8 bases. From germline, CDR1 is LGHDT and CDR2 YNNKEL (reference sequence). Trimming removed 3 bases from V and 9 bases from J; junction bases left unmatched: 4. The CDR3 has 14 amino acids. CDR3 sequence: CASSQIDRGSPLHF. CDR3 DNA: TGTGCCAGCAGCCAGATCGACAGGGGTTCACCCCTCCACTTT. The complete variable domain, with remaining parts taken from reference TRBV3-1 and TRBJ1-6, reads DTAVSQTPKYLVTQMGNDKSIKCEQNLGHDTMYWYKQDSKKFLKIMFSYNNKELIINETVPNRFSPKSPDKAHLNLHINSLELGDSAVYFCASSQIDRGSPLHFGNGTRLTVT.

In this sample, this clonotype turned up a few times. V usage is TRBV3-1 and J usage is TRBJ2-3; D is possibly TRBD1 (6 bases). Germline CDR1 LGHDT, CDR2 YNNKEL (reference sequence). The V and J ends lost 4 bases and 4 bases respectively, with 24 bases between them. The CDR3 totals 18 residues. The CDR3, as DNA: TGTGCCAGCAGCCCCCCCCTCGGGCACAGGGCCTACCCAGATACGCAGTATTTT. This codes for CASSPPLGHRAYPDTQYF.

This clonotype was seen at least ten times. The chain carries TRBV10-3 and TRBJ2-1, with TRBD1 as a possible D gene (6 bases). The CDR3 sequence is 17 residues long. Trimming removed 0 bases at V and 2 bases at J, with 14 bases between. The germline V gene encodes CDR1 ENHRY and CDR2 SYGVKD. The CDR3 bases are TGTGCCATCAGTGAGTCGAGACAGGAGACCGCCTACAATGAGCAGTTCTTC. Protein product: CAISESRQETAYNEQFF.

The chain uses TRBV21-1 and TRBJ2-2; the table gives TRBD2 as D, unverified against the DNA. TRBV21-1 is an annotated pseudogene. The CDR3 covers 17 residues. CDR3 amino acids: CASSKGGPSFLRGELFF. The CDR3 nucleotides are TGTGCCAGCAGCAAGGGAGGACCTTCCTTTCTCCGGGGGGAGCTGTTTTTT.